A selection of T cell receptor beta chains follows, all from one sample in a study of control samples from healthy donors and cancer patients. Measured with immunoSEQ multiplex PCR; TCRdb has only the in-frame clones, and not every one. This table has over 65,000 clones, approximately 94% appearing once. Sample: blood. The receptors were gathered from a woman between 40 and 55 years old in good health. CDR3s include the opening cysteine and the closing phenylalanine or tryptophan. D genes are given only for firm matches. The size field is filled for only some rows; it gives once, few, many or a size class.

TGTGCCAGCAGTATCAGTGAAACTGAAGCTTTCTTT	CASSISETEAFF	.	large	TRBV6-5	TRBJ1-1
TGTGCCAGCAGCCACCCGGGACAGGGCACAGATACGCAGTATTTT	CASSHPGQGTDTQYF	TRBD1	.	TRBV3-1/TRBV3-2	TRBJ2-3
TGTGCCAGCAGTTTATTCCCCGGGACAGGAAACTACGAGCAGTACTTC	CASSLFPGTGNYEQYF	TRBD1	.	TRBV27	TRBJ2-7
TGTGCCAGCTCACCAGCCGGATATGGAAACACCATATATTTT	CASSPAGYGNTIYF	.	.	TRBV18	TRBJ1-3
TGTGCCAGCAGCAAACCCTTCATAGGGGGCAGGGGGCTTAAAGAGACCCAGTACTTC	CASSKPFIGGRGLKETQYF	.	.	TRBV21-1	TRBJ2-5
TGTGCCATCAGTGAAGTCGCTAGCGGGAGTCTGGAGCAGTACTTC	CAISEVASGSLEQYF	TRBD2	.	TRBV10-3	TRBJ2-7
TGTGCCAGCAGTTCGAGGGGGGTAGAGACCCAGTACTTC	CASSSRGVETQYF	.	.	TRBV12-3/TRBV12-4	TRBJ2-5
TGTGCCATAAACGGGCAGACCTATGGCTACACCTTC	CAINGQTYGYTF	.	.	TRBV19	TRBJ1-2
TGTGCCAGCAGCTCACTTCTAGCAAGCAATCAGCCCCAGCATTTT	CASSSLLASNQPQHF	.	.	TRBV5-6	TRBJ1-5
TGTGCCAGTAGTATTATCGGACAGGGGCAAGGAACCCTCCACTTT	CASSIIGQGQGTLHF	TRBD1	.	TRBV19	TRBJ1-6
TGCGCCAGCAGTGAGTTGCGGGCAGCCACCGGGGAGCTGTTTTTT	CASSELRAATGELFF	.	.	TRBV10-2	TRBJ2-2
TGTGCCAGCAGTTTGGGACTAGCGGGGATTAATGAGCAGTTCTTC	CASSLGLAGINEQFF	TRBD2	.	TRBV27	TRBJ2-1
TGTGCCAACCTCCCCCGAGGATCAGACAATGAGCAGTTCTTC	CANLPRGSDNEQFF	.	.	TRBV30	TRBJ2-1
TGTGCCTCAGGGGAAGGATCTCCCCAAGAGACCCAGTACTTC	CASGEGSPQETQYF	.	.	TRBV6-5	TRBJ2-5
TGTGCCAGCAGCCTGAGAGGGGGCAATGAAAAACTGTTTTTT	CASSLRGGNEKLFF	TRBD1	.	TRBV5-5	TRBJ1-4
TGTGCCAGCAGCTTAGAATGGGGACTAGCGGGAGCCGAGCAGTACTTC	CASSLEWGLAGAEQYF	TRBD2	.	TRBV11-2	TRBJ2-7
TGCAGCGTTATCTGGAACACTGAAGCTTTCTTT	CSVIWNTEAFF	.	.	TRBV29-1	TRBJ1-1
TGTGCCAGCAGTGAAGGTACCCTCCTATCAGCCTATGGCTACACCTTC	CASSEGTLLSAYGYTF	.	.	TRBV2	TRBJ1-2
TGTGCCAGTAGAAGTAGGGTGGGTATGAATTCACCCCTCCACTTT	CASRSRVGMNSPLHF	.	.	TRBV19	TRBJ1-6
TGTGCCAGCAGTTCGCAGGGTGTCGAGCAGTACTTC	CASSSQGVEQYF	.	once	TRBV6-2/TRBV6-3	TRBJ2-7
TGTGCCAGCGTGGGGGCCTCAGGTGAAGCTTTCTTT	CASVGASGEAFF	.	.	TRBV28	TRBJ1-1
TGTGCCAGCAGTCCCCCCGGCACGAACACTGAAGCTTTCTTT	CASSPPGTNTEAFF	.	.	TRBV27	TRBJ1-1
TGTGCCAGCAGGGCGGGACGGGGAAGCAATCAGCCCCAGCATTTT	CASRAGRGSNQPQHF	.	.	TRBV6-5	TRBJ1-5
TGTGCCAGCAGCTGGCCCGGACAGGGAGTCCCTGGGGCCAACGTCCTGACTTTC	CASSWPGQGVPGANVLTF	TRBD1	.	TRBV5-8	TRBJ2-6
TGTGCCAGCAGCCAAACGGGAGCCCTCTCCGGAAACACCATATATTTT	CASSQTGALSGNTIYF	.	.	TRBV3-1/TRBV3-2	TRBJ1-3
TGTGCCAGCAGCTTATGGGGAGGCAATCAGCCCCAGCATTTT	CASSLWGGNQPQHF	.	.	TRBV11-2	TRBJ1-5
TGTGCCAGCAGTTTGGGGGGGCTATTCACTGAAGCTTTCTTT	CASSLGGLFTEAFF	.	.	TRBV28	TRBJ1-1
TGCGCCAGCACCTCCGGGGCGAACACTGAAGCTTTCTTT	CASTSGANTEAFF	.	.	TRBV4-1	TRBJ1-1
TGTGCCAGCAGCCCCCGGTCAGGGGGCCCCGGGGAGCTGTTTTTT	CASSPRSGGPGELFF	TRBD1	.	TRBV9	TRBJ2-2
TGTGCCAGCAGCCCCCGGACAATCTATGGCTACACCTTC	CASSPRTIYGYTF	.	.	TRBV14	TRBJ1-2
TGTGCCAGCAGCTCACCACAGGTATCAATGGATACGCAGTATTTT	CASSSPQVSMDTQYF	.	.	TRBV7-9	TRBJ2-3
TGTGCCTGGACACAGGGGATCCTAAACCTCGGCAATCAGCCCCAGCATTTT	CAWTQGILNLGNQPQHF	TRBD1	.	TRBV30	TRBJ1-5
TGTGCCGGCCGGTCCCAGACCCGTGAAGCTTTCTTT	CAGRSQTREAFF	.	.	TRBV30	TRBJ1-1
TGTGCCAGCAGCTTAGGGGGTGCTGGGGACATTCAGTACTTC	CASSLGGAGDIQYF	.	.	TRBV7-9	TRBJ2-4
TGTGCCAGCAGCCTCGGGACTAGCGGGCCGGTGCAGTACTTC	CASSLGTSGPVQYF	TRBD2	.	TRBV4-2	TRBJ2-7
TGCGCCAGCAGCCAAGATATTTCCGGGGATGAGCAGTTCTTC	CASSQDISGDEQFF	.	.	TRBV4-3	TRBJ2-1
TGTGCCACCAGTGTGGGGGTTTCTAGCACAGATACGCAGTATTTT	CATSVGVSSTDTQYF	.	.	TRBV24-1	TRBJ2-3
TGTGCCAGCAGCGTAGGACAGCAAGAGACCCAGTACTTC	CASSVGQQETQYF	.	.	TRBV9	TRBJ2-5
TGTGCCAGCTCACCACGTTTGGTGAACGGGGAGCTGTTTTTT	CASSPRLVNGELFF	.	.	TRBV18	TRBJ2-2
TGTGCTAGTGGTTTGGTACCCGGGGGACTAGCGGGAGTTGCCGGGGAGCTGTTTTTT	CASGLVPGGLAGVAGELFF	TRBD2	once	TRBV12-5	TRBJ2-2
TGTGCCAGCAGCTTAGGGGCAGGAAATAATTCACCCCTCCACTTT	CASSLGAGNNSPLHF	.	.	TRBV7-8	TRBJ1-6
TGTGCCAGCTCGGGACAGAGTAACTATGGCTACACCTTC	CASSGQSNYGYTF	TRBD1	.	TRBV18	TRBJ1-2
TGTGCCAGCAGTCCCCTCCCCCTGACTAGCGGCACAGATACGCAGTATTTT	CASSPLPLTSGTDTQYF	TRBD2	.	TRBV2	TRBJ2-3
TGTGCCAGTATGACAGGGGATAACACCATATATTTT	CASMTGDNTIYF	TRBD1	once	TRBV19	TRBJ1-3
TGTGCCAGCTCACCTATGGGACTAGCGGGAGTTGGAACCTACGAGCAGTACTTC	CASSPMGLAGVGTYEQYF	TRBD2	.	TRBV18	TRBJ2-7
TGTGCCAGCAGCAAAAGTGGGCGGGAGTTGGGTAATGAGCAGTTCTTC	CASSKSGRELGNEQFF	TRBD2	.	TRBV7-9	TRBJ2-1
TGTGCCAGCAGTGACTCGGCGGAGATGAACACTGAAGCTTTCTTT	CASSDSAEMNTEAFF	.	.	TRBV6-5	TRBJ1-1
TGTGCCAGCAGCCCAGACCGCGCCCTCAACCAAGAGACCCAGTACTTC	CASSPDRALNQETQYF	.	.	TRBV11-1	TRBJ2-5
TGCGCCAGCAGTGAGCAGGGATCAACTAATGAAAAACTGTTTTTT	CASSEQGSTNEKLFF	.	.	TRBV10-2	TRBJ1-4
TGTGCCAGCATTCTGACAGGGGGGGGAGAGACCCAGTACTTC	CASILTGGGETQYF	TRBD1	.	TRBV6-5	TRBJ2-5
TGTGCCAGTAGTATGGGCCTGAACACTGAAGCTTTCTTT	CASSMGLNTEAFF	.	once	TRBV19	TRBJ1-1
TGTGCCAGCAGTCTCGGAGTGCAGCCCCAGCATTTT	CASSLGVQPQHF	.	.	TRBV12-3/TRBV12-4	TRBJ1-5
TGTGCCAGCAGCGTAGAATGGGTCGGCTGGGATACGCAGTATTTT	CASSVEWVGWDTQYF	.	.	TRBV9	TRBJ2-3
TGTGCCAGCAGCCAAGATCGACTCTGGGCGGGCGATGAGCAGTTCTTC	CASSQDRLWAGDEQFF	.	.	TRBV14	TRBJ2-1